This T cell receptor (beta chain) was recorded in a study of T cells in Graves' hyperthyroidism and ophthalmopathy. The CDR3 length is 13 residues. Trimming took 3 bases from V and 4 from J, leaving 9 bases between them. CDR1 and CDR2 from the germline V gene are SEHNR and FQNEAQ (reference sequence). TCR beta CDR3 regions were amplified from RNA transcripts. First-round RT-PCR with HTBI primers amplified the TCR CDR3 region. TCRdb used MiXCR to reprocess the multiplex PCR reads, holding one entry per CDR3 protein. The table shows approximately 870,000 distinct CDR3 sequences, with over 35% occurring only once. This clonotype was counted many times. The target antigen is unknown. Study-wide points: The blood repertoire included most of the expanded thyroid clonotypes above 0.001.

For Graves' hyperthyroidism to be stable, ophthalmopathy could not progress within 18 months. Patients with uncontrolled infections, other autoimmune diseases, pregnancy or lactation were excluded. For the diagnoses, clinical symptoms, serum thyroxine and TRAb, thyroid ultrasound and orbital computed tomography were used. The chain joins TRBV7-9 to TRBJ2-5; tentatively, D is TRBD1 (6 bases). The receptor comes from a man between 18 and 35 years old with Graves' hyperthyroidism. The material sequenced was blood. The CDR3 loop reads CASSFSGAETQYF. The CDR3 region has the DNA TGTGCCAGCAGCTTTTCAGGGGCAGAGACCCAGTACTTC.